This TCR beta chain was sequenced during a study of T cell changes during pregnancy in multiple sclerosis. The CDR3 extends over 14 amino acids. CDR1 is LGHNA, CDR2 YNFKEQ, per germline. After removal of 4 bases from V and 6 bases from J, the junction contained 5 bases not matched to a gene. Profiled with immunoSEQ multiplex PCR; TCRdb holds only in-frame clones, not every one. The sample consists of 50,000 to 80,000 clones, 75% to 95% of them appearing once. Sequenced material: CD8+ T cells from peripheral blood mononuclear cells, taken before pregnancy. The clonotype was recovered from a female donor with multiple sclerosis, enrolled in a pregnancy study. The chain carries TRBV4-2 and TRBJ1-4; TRBD1 aligns across 7 bases. The CDR3 sequence: CASSPGGEDEKLFF. In DNA, the CDR3 is TGTGCCAGCAGCCCAGGGGGAGAGGATGAAAAACTGTTTTTT.